This T cell receptor (beta chain) was sequenced in a study of shared clonotypes between healthy human individuals. TCRdb's copy holds only in-frame clones and misses some; the assay was immunoSEQ multiplex PCR. Here the sample spans roughly 680,000 clones, over 60% being singletons. This clone was picked up one time. Germline values: CDR1 SGHRS, CDR2 YFSETQ. CDR3 length: 16 residues. V lost 2 bases, J lost 1 base, and 15 bases lay in between. This sequence originates from a woman aged 25 to 39 in good health. Sequenced input: memory CD4+ T cells sorted from blood. Subset meaning: CD45RA-negative fraction. V usage is TRBV5-1 and J usage is TRBJ1-1; D may be TRBD1 (5 bases). CDR3 coding DNA: TGCGCCAGCAGCTTAGCTCGTGACAGAAAGAACACTGAAGCTTTCTTT. Amino acid sequence: CASSLARDRKNTEAFF.